The rows below give T cell receptor beta chains drawn from one sample of a study of T cells in Graves' hyperthyroidism and ophthalmopathy. TCRdb reprocessed the multiplex PCR reads with MiXCR, giving one entry per CDR3 protein. This table holds roughly 700,000 distinct CDR3 sequences, 17% found once. The sample was blood. The source is a man over 45 with Graves' hyperthyroidism. Both conserved end residues are part of each CDR3. A D gene is named only where the DNA matches it firmly. The size entry is marked missing in some rows and otherwise reads once, few, many or a size class.

d_gene	j_gene	abundance	v_gene	CDR3nt	CDR3aa
TRBD1	TRBJ1-2	many	TRBV6-1	TGTGCCAACCAGAGGACAGGGCTCGATGGCTACACCTTC	CANQRTGLDGYTF
.	TRBJ2-2	many	TRBV7-2	TGTGCCAGCAGCTGGCAGGGCACCGGGGAGCTGTTTTTT	CASSWQGTGELFF
.	TRBJ2-1	many	TRBV7-2	TGTGCCAGCCAAATCGGGGAGGTCTACAATGAGCAGTTCTTC	CASQIGEVYNEQFF
TRBD1	TRBJ2-1	many	TRBV30	TGTGCCTGGAGCGTTACACCGGGACAGGGTCCCCTTGAGCAGTTCTTC	CAWSVTPGQGPLEQFF
.	TRBJ1-5	.	TRBV30	TGTGCCTGGAGTAATGGGCAGCGAAATCAGCCCCAGCATTTT	CAWSNGQRNQPQHF
.	TRBJ2-1	few	TRBV5-4	TGTGCCAGCAGCTTTGGACAGACCTACGGGAAGTTCTTC	CASSFGQTYGKFF
.	TRBJ2-3	few	TRBV14	TGTGCCAGCACCACGGGGACAGATACGCAGTATTTT	CASTTGTDTQYF
.	TRBJ2-7	few	TRBV3-1	TGTGCCAGCAGCCCAGACGGCGACGAGCAGTACTTC	CASSPDGDEQYF
.	TRBJ2-7	many	TRBV2	TGTGCCAGCAGTGACACCGGACAGTTCTCCTACGAGCAGTACTTC	CASSDTGQFSYEQYF
TRBD2	TRBJ2-5	few	TRBV7-2	TGTGCCAGCAGCTTAAGTCTAGCGGTGATACAAGAGACCCAGTACTTC	CASSLSLAVIQETQYF
.	TRBJ1-5	.	TRBV6-2/TRBV6-3	TGTGCCAGCAGTTACGGCAGGTTGCAGCCCCAGCATTTT	CASSYGRLQPQHF
TRBD1	TRBJ1-4	.	TRBV5-1	TGCGCCAGCAGCCGGATCCGGGACAGCTTTAAGGGCAATGAAAAACTGTTTTTT	CASSRIRDSFKGNEKLFF
.	TRBJ2-3	.	TRBV4-1	TGCGCCAGCAGCCAGCAAAGACTAGGTCTAGGAACAGATACGCAGTATTTT	CASSQQRLGLGTDTQYF
.	TRBJ2-1	.	TRBV6-1	TGTGCCAGCAGTCTCACCCGCTCCCCGAGCTCCTACAATGAGCAGTTCTTC	CASSLTRSPSSYNEQFF
TRBD1	TRBJ1-3	many	TRBV2	TGTGCCAGCAGTTGGGACAGGGCCGGAAACACCATATATTTT	CASSWDRAGNTIYF
TRBD1	TRBJ1-6	few	TRBV10-3	TGTGCCATCAGTGGAACCGGGACAGGGTATTCACCCCTCCACTTT	CAISGTGTGYSPLHF
.	TRBJ2-3	many	TRBV27	TGTGCCAGCAGTCCCCTACAGGGAGCTAGCACAGATACGCAGTATTTT	CASSPLQGASTDTQYF
.	TRBJ2-3	many	TRBV7-2	TGTGCCAGCAGCTTAATAGGACTAACAGATACGCAGTATTTT	CASSLIGLTDTQYF
TRBD2	TRBJ2-3	many	TRBV28	TGTGCCAGCAGTTTTTCTAGCGGTGCTAGCACAGATACGCAGTATTTT	CASSFSSGASTDTQYF
TRBD2	TRBJ2-1	.	TRBV19	TGTGCCAGTAGTATTTTTTACCCTAGCGGGATAAAAAGCAATGAGCAGTTCTTC	CASSIFYPSGIKSNEQFF
.	TRBJ1-4	many	TRBV7-9	TGTGCCAGCAGCTTTGGGCCGGCAGGATCGGATGAAAAACTGTTTTTT	CASSFGPAGSDEKLFF
.	TRBJ1-2	many	TRBV11-2	TGTGCCAGCAGCTTATTCAGTGGGGACTATGGCTACACCTTC	CASSLFSGDYGYTF
.	TRBJ2-3	.	TRBV28	TGTGCCAGCAGCTCCCCCCCGGAGACTAACACAGATACGCAGTATTTT	CASSSPPETNTDTQYF
TRBD2	TRBJ2-1	many	TRBV15	TGTGCCACCAGCAGAGGGCGGTTCGCGGGAGTACGTAATGAGCAGTTCTTC	CATSRGRFAGVRNEQFF
.	TRBJ2-1	many	TRBV7-9	TGTGCCAGCAGCTACGGACAGAGCTCCTACAATGAGCAGTTCTTC	CASSYGQSSYNEQFF
TRBD2	TRBJ2-1	.	TRBV7-8	TGTGCCAGCAGCTTAGTAGTAGCGGGCCATGAGCAGTTCTTC	CASSLVVAGHEQFF
TRBD1	TRBJ1-1	many	TRBV12-3/TRBV12-4	TGTGCCAGCAGCCCATGGGGGACAGGGAGGACTGAAGCTTTCTTT	CASSPWGTGRTEAFF
.	TRBJ1-6	many	TRBV20-1	TGCAGTGCTAGAGATCTTGCCCGCCTGAGGTATAATTCACCCCTCCACTTT	CSARDLARLRYNSPLHF
.	TRBJ1-2	many	TRBV27	TGTGCCAGCAGTTTAAGGGGCAAAACGGTCTTCTATGGCTACACCTTC	CASSLRGKTVFYGYTF
.	TRBJ1-3	.	TRBV2	TGTGCCAGGTCTAAAGGAAACACCATATATTTT	CARSKGNTIYF
.	TRBJ2-1	many	TRBV28	TGTGCCAGCACTACCGGGCAGGGACGATACAATGAGCAGTTCTTC	CASTTGQGRYNEQFF